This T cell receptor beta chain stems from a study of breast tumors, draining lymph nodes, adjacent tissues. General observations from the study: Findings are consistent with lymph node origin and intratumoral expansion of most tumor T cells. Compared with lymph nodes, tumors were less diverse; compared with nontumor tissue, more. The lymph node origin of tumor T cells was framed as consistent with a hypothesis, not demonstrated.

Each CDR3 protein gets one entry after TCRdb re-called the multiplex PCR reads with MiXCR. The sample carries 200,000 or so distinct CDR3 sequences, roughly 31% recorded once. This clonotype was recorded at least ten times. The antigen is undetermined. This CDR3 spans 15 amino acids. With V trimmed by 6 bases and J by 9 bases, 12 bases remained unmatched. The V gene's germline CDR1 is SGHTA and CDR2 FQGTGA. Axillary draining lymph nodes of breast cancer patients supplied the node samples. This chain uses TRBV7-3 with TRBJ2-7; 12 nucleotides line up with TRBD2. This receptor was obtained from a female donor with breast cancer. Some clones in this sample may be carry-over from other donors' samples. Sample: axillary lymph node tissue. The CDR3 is CASSSTSGGFDVQYF. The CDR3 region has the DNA TGTGCCAGCAGTTCAACTAGCGGGGGGTTCGATGTGCAGTACTTC.